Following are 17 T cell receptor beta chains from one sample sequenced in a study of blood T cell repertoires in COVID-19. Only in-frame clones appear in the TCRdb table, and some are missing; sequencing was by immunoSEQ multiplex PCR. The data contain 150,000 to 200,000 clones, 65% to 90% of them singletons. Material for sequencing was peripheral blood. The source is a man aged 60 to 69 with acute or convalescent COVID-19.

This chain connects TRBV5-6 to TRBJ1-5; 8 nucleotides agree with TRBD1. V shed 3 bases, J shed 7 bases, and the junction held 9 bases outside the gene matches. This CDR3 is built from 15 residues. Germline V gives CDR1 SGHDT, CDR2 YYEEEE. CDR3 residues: CASSSARTGFQPQHF. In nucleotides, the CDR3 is TGTGCCAGCAGCTCTGCACGGACAGGGTTCCAGCCCCAGCATTTT.

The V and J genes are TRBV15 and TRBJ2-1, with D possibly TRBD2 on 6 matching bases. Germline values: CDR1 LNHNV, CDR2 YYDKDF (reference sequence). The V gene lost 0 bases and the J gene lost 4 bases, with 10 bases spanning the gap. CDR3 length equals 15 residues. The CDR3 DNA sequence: TGTGCCACCAGCAGAGAGCTAGCGAGATACAATGAGCAGTTCTTC. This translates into CATSRELARYNEQFF.

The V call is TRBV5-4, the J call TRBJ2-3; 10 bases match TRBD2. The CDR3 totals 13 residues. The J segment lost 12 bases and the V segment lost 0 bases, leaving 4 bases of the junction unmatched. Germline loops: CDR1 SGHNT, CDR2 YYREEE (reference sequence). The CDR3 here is CASSLEAGGFQYF. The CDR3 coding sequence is TGTGCCAGCAGCTTGGAAGCGGGAGGGTTCCAGTATTTT.

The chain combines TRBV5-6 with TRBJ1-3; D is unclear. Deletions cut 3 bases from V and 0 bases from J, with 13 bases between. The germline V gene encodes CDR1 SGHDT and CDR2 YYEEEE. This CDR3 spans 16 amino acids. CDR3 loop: CASSSFPGDSGNTIYF. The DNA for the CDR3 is TGTGCCAGCAGCTCCTTCCCCGGGGACTCTGGAAACACCATATATTTT.

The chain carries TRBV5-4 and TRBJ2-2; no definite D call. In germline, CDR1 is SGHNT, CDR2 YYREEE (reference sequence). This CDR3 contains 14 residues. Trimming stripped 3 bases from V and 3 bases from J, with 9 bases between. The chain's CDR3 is CASSSPRDTGELFF. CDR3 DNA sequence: TGTGCCAGCAGCTCCCCGCGTGACACCGGGGAGCTGTTTTTT.

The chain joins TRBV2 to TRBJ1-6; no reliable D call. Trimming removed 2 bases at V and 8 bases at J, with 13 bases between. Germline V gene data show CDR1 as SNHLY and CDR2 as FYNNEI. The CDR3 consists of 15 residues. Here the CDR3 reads CASSENQGEYSPLHF. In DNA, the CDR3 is TGTGCCAGCAGTGAAAACCAAGGAGAATATTCACCCCTCCACTTT.

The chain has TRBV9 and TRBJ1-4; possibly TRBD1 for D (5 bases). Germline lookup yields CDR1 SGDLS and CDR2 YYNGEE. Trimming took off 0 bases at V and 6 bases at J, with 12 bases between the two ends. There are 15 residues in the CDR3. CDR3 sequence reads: CASSVDVSTDEKLFF. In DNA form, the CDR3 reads TGTGCCAGCAGCGTAGACGTTTCGACAGATGAAAAACTGTTTTTT.

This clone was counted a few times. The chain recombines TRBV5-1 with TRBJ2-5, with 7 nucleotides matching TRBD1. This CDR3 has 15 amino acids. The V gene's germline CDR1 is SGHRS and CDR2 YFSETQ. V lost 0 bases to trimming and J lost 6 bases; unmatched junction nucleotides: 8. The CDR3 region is CASSLVQGVLKTQYF. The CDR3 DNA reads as TGCGCCAGCAGCTTGGTGCAGGGGGTCCTGAAGACCCAGTACTTC.

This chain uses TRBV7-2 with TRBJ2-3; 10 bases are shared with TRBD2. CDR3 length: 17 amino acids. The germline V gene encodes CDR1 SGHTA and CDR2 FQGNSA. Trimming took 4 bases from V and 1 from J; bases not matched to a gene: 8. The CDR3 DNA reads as TGTGCCAGCAGCTCCTCATTAGCGGGAGGACGCACAGATACGCAGTATTTT. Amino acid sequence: CASSSSLAGGRTDTQYF.

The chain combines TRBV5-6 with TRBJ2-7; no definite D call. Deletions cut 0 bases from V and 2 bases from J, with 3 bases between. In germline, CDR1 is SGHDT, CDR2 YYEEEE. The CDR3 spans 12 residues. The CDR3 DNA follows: TGTGCCAGCAGCTTGGAGCCCTACGAGCAGTACTTC. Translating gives CASSLEPYEQYF.

The CDR3 nucleotides are TGTGCCAGCAGAGACAGGGGGCGCGTCGACGAGCAGTACTTC. Translation gives CASRDRGRVDEQYF. The genes are TRBV5-4 and TRBJ2-7; the match to TRBD1 covers 10 bases. The length of the CDR3 is 14 residues. Germline V gene lookup returns CDR1 SGHNT and CDR2 YYREEE (reference sequence). J lost 5 bases, V lost 5 bases, and 7 bases had no gene match.

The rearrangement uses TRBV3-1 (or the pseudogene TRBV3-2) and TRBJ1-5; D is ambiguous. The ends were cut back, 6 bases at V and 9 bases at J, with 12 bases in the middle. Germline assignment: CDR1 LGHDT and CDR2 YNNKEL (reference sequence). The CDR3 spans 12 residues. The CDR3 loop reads CASSSGRGPQHF. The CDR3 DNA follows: TGTGCCAGCAGTTCTGGGAGAGGGCCCCAGCATTTT.

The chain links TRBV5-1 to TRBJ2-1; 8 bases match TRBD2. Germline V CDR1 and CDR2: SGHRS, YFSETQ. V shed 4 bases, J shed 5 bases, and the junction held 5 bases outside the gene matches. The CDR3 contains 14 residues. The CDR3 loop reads CASSASGSHNEQFF. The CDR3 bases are TGCGCCAGCAGCGCAAGCGGGAGCCACAATGAGCAGTTCTTC.

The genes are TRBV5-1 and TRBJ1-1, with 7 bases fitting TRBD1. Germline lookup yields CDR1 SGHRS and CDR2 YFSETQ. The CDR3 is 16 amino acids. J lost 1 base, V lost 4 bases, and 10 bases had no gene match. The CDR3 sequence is CASSPTAGTENTEAFF. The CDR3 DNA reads TGCGCCAGCAGCCCCACGGCCGGGACAGAGAACACTGAAGCTTTCTTT.

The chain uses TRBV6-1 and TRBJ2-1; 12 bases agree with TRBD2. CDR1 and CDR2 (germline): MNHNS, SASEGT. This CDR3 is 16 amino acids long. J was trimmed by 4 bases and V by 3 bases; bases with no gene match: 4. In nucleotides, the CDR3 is TGTGCCAGCAGTGACCCGGGACTAGCGGGTTACAATGAGCAGTTCTTC. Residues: CASSDPGLAGYNEQFF.

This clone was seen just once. This CDR3 reads CASSKGETSGRTDTQYF. The CDR3 DNA follows: TGCGCCAGCAGTAAGGGAGAGACTAGCGGGAGAACAGATACGCAGTATTTT. The chain employs TRBV10-1 and TRBJ2-3; 12 nucleotides agree with TRBD2. The CDR3 runs 17 residues. V shed 5 bases and J 3 bases; nucleotides not matched to a gene: 9. Germline V gene sequence: CDR1 WNHNN, CDR2 SYGVQD (reference sequence).

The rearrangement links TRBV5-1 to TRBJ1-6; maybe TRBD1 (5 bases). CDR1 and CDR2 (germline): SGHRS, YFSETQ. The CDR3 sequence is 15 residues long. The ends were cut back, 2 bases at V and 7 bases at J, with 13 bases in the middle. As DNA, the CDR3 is TGCGCCAGCAGCTTCAGGGTTGGAGGGAATTCACCCCTCCACTTT. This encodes CASSFRVGGNSPLHF.